The clone carrying this T cell receptor beta chain has only a few counts. The target antigen is unknown. In TCRdb, the reads were re-called with MiXCR into one record per CDR3 protein. Altogether 800,000 to 950,000 distinct CDR3 sequences are present, over 25% being singletons, with the ten largest covering roughly an eighth. V lost 0 bases to trimming and J lost 0 bases, with 5 bases between them. CDR1 is KGHSH and CDR2 is LQKENI in the germline V gene. The CDR3 totals 15 residues. This entry comes from a study of T cell repertoires in cytomegalovirus infection. Study-level results: Predominance within the ex vivo response was attributable to HLA-C-restricted CMV-specific TCR beta clonotypes.

The genes are TRBV18 and TRBJ2-2; D ambiguous. This receptor was obtained from a human donor in good health (CMV status not recorded). Some clones in this sample may be carry-over from other donors' samples. Sample: cultured CD8+ T cells from PBMCs, taken from culture after CMV antigen stimulation. The CDR3 is CASSPPEPNTGELFF. The DNA of the CDR3 is TGTGCCAGCTCACCACCGGAACCGAACACCGGGGAGCTGTTTTTT. The full variable domain, with the rest looked up from reference TRBV18 and TRBJ2-2, is NAGVMQNPRHLVRRRGQEARLRCSPMKGHSHVYWYRQLPEEGLKFMVYLQKENIIDESGMPKERFSAEFPKEGPSILRIQQVVRGDSAAYFCASSPPEPNTGELFFGEGSRLTVL.